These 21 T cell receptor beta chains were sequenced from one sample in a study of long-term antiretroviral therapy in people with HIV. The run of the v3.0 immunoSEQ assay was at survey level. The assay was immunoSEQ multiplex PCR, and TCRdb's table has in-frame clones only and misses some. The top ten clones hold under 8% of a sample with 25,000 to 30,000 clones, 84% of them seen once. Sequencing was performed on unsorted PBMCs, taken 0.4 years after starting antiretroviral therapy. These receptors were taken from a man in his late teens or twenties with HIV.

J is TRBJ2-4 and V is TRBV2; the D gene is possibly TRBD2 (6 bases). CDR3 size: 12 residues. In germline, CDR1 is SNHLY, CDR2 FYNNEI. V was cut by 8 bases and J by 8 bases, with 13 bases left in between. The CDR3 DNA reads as TGTGCCAGCCGCTTCCCGGGGGACATTCAGTACTTC. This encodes CASRFPGDIQYF.

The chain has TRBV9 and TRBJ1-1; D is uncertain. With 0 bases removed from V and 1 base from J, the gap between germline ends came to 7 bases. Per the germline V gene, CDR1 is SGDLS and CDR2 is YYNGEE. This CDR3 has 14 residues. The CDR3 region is CASSVERGNTEAFF. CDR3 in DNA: TGTGCCAGCAGCGTAGAACGGGGGAACACTGAAGCTTTCTTT.

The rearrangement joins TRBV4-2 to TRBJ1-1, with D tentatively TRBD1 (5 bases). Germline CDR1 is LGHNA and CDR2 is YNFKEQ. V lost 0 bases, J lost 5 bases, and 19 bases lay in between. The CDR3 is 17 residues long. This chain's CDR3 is CASSQDFLGEGSTEAFF. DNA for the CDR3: TGTGCCAGCAGCCAAGATTTCCTGGGGGAAGGGTCTACTGAAGCTTTCTTT.

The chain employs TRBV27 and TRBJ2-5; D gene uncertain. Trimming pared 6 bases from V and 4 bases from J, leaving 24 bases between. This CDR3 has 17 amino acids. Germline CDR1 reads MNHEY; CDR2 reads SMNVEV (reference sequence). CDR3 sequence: CASSPAIVELWGETQYF. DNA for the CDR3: TGTGCCAGCAGCCCCGCCATAGTAGAGCTGTGGGGAGAGACCCAGTACTTC.

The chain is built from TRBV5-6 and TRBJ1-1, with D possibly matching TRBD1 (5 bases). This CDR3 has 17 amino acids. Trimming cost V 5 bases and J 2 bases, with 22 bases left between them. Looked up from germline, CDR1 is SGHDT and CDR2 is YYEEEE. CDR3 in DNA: TGTGCCAGCAGTGAAGGGGTTACCCGGGCAGGAAACACTGAAGCTTTCTTT. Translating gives CASSEGVTRAGNTEAFF. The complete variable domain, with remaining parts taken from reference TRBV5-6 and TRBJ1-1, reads DAGVTQSPTHLIKTRGQQVTLRCSPKSGHDTVSWYQQALGQGPQFIFQYYEEEERQRGNFPDRFSGHQFPNYSSELNVNALLLGDSALYLCASSEGVTRAGNTEAFFGQGTRLTVV.

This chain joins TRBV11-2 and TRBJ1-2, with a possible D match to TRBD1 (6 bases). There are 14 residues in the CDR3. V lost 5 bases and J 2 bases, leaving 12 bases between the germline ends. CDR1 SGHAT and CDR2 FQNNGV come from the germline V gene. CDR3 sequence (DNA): TGTGCCAGCAGCCCGGGGGGGGGCAACTATGGCTACACCTTC. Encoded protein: CASSPGGGNYGYTF. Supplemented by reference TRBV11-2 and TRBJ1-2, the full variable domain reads EAGVAQSPRYKIIEKRQSVAFWCNPISGHATLYWYQQILGQGPKLLIQFQNNGVVDDSQLPKDRFSAERLKGVDSTLKIQPAKLEDSAVYLCASSPGGGNYGYTFGSGTRLTVV.

The CDR3 DNA is TGTGCCAGCAGAAAACTAGGCAGTCTTCCTTACGAGCAGTACTTC. It specifies CASRKLGSLPYEQYF. The J gene is TRBJ2-7, the V gene TRBV2; D possibly corresponds to TRBD2 (5 bases). The germline V gene encodes CDR1 SNHLY and CDR2 FYNNEI. The ends were cut back, 6 bases at V and 4 bases at J, with 19 bases in the middle. The CDR3 is 15 amino acids.

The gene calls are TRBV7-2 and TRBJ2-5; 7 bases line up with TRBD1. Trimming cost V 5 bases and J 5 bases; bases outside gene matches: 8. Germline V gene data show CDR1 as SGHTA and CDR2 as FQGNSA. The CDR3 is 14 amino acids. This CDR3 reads CASSPDRVLETQYF. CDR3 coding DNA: TGTGCCAGCAGCCCCGACAGGGTCCTTGAGACCCAGTACTTC.

The CDR3 region has the DNA TGTGCCAGCAGTTTAAGTATGGGCTCGGGGGACGTCTATGGCTACACCTTC. This translates into CASSLSMGSGDVYGYTF. The rearrangement uses TRBV27 and TRBJ1-2; D possibly corresponds to TRBD1 (5 bases). The CDR3 is 17 amino acids. V shed 2 bases and J shed 4 bases, with 20 bases lying between them. The germline gives CDR1 MNHEY, CDR2 SMNVEV (reference sequence).

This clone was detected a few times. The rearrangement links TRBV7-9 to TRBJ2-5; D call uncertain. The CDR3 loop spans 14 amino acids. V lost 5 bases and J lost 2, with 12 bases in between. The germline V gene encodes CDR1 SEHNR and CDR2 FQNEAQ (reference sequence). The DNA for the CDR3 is TGTGCCAGCAGCCCCCGGTCCCGGCAAGAGACCCAGTACTTC. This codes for CASSPRSRQETQYF.

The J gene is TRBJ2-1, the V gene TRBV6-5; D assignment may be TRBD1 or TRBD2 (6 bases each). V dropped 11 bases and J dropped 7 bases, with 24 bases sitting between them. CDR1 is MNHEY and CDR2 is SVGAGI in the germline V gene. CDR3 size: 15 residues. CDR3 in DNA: TGTGCCTCAGCAGTTGTCGGGGGCGATAGGAATGAGCAGTTCTTC. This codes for CASAVVGGDRNEQFF.

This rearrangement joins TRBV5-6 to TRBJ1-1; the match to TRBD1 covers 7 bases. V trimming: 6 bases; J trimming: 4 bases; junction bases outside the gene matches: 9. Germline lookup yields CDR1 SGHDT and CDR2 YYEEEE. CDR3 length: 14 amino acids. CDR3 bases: TGTGCCAGCACCGGACAGGATTTGAGCACTGAAGCTTTCTTT. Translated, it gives CASTGQDLSTEAFF.

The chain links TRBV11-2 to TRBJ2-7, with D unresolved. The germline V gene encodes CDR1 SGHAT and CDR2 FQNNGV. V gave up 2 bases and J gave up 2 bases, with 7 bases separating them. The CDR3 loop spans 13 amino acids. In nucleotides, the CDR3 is TGTGCCAGCAGCTTAATACAGACCTACGAGCAGTACTTC. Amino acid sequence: CASSLIQTYEQYF.

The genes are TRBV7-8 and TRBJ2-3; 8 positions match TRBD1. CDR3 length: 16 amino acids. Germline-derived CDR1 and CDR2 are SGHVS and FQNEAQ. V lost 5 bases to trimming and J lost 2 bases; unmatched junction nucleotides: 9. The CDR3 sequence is CASSPLDRAPTDTQYF. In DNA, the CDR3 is TGTGCCAGCAGCCCGTTGGACAGGGCCCCCACAGATACGCAGTATTTT.

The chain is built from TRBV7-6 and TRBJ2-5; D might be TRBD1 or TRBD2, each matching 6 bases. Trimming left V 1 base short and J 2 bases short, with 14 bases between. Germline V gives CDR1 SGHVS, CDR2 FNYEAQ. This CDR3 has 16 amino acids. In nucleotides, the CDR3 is TGTGCCAGCAGCTTAGAAGTGGGGGGCCTACAAGAGACCCAGTACTTC. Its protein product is CASSLEVGGLQETQYF.

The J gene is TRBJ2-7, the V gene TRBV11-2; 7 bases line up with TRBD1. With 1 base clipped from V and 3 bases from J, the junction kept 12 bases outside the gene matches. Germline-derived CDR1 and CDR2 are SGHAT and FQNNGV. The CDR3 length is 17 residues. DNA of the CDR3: TGTGCCAGCAGCTTAGGTATTGTTAGGGACAGCGACTACGAGCAGTACTTC. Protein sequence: CASSLGIVRDSDYEQYF.

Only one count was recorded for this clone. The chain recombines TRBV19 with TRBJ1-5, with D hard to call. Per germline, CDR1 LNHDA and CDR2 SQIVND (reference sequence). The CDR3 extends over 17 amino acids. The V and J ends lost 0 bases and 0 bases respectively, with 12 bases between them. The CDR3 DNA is TGTGCCAGTAGTATAGACGGCGAACAATATAGCAATCAGCCCCAGCATTTT. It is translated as CASSIDGEQYSNQPQHF.

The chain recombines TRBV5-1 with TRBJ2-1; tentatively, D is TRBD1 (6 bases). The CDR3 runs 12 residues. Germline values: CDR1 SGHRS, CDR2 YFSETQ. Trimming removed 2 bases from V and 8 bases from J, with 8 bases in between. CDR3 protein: CASSFSGDEQFF. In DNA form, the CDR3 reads TGCGCCAGCAGCTTTTCAGGGGATGAGCAGTTCTTC.

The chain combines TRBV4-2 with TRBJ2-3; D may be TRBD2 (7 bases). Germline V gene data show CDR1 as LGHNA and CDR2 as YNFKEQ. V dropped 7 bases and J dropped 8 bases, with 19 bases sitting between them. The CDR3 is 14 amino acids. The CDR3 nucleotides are TGTGCCAGCAATGGAGGGGGGGCTTCGGTTACGCAGTATTTT. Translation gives CASNGGGASVTQYF.

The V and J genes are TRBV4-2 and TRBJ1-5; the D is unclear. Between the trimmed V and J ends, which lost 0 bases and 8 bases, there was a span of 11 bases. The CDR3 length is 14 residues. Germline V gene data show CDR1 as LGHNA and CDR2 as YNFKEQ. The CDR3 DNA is TGTGCCAGCAGCCAAGATCACAGCCGAAAGCCCCAGCATTTT. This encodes CASSQDHSRKPQHF.

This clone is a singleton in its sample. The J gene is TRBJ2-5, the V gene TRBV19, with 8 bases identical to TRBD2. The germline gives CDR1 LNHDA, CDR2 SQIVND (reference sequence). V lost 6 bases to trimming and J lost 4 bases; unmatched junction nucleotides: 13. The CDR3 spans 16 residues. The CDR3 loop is CASRKIAKGLGETQYF. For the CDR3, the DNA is TGTGCCAGTAGGAAGATTGCTAAGGGACTAGGAGAGACCCAGTACTTC.